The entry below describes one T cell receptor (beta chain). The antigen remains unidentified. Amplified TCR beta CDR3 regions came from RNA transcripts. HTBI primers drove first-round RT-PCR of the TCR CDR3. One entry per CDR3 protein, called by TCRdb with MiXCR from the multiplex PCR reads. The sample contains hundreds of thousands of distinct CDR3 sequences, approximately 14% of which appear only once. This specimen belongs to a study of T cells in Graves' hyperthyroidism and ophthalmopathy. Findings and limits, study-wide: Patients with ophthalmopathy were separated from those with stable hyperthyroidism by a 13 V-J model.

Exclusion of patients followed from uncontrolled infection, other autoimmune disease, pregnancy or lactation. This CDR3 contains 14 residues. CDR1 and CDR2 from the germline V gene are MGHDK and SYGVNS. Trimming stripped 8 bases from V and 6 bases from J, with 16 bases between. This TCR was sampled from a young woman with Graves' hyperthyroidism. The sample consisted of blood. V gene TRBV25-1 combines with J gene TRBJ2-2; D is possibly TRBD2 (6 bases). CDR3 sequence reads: CASRGLANAGELFF. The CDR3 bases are TGTGCCAGCCGGGGACTGGCCAACGCCGGGGAGCTGTTTTTT. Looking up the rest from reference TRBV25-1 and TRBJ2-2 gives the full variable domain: EADIYQTPRYLVIGTGKKITLECSQTMGHDKMYWYQQDPGMELHLIHYSYGVNSTEKGDLSSESTVSRIRTEHFPLTLESARPSHTSQYLCASRGLANAGELFFGEGSRLTVL.